The sample holds one count of the clone carrying this T cell receptor (beta chain). This entry is derived from a study of T cell changes during pregnancy in multiple sclerosis. The CDR3 has 14 residues. Germline V gives CDR1 MNHEY, CDR2 SMNVEV (reference sequence). With V trimmed by 6 bases and J by 6 bases, 10 bases remained unmatched. Here immunoSEQ multiplex PCR was the method, and the copy in TCRdb shows in-frame clones only, minus some. The sample lists about 35,000 clones, about 90% seen once, with around 3.3% in the top ten. The receptor's source is a female donor with multiple sclerosis, enrolled in a pregnancy study. This chain joins TRBV27 and TRBJ1-2, with 7 bases matching TRBD1. The starting material was CD8+ T cells from peripheral blood mononuclear cells, obtained in the third trimester of pregnancy. This CDR3 reads CASSNLGQFNGYTF. The DNA of the CDR3 is TGTGCCAGCAGCAACCTGGGACAGTTCAATGGCTACACCTTC.